Described below is a single T cell receptor beta chain sequence and its context. The CDR3 loop spans 15 amino acids. V lost 2 bases to trimming and J lost 4 bases, with 11 bases between them. CDR1 KGHSH and CDR2 LQKENI come from the germline V gene. These data are taken from a study of blood T cell repertoires in COVID-19. The wider study: Sites in the United States, Italy and Spain provided acute and convalescent COVID-19 samples.

As originally analysed: Amplified reference gene primers provided the basis for estimating nucleated cell counts. Sequenced by immunoSEQ multiplex PCR; TCRdb stores in-frame clones only, minus some. V and J calls and clone size come straight from that table; D and trimming were deduced from the DNA. The table shows some 140,000 clones, with more than 60% occurring only once. Sequenced: peripheral blood. The TCR was taken from an elderly man with acute or convalescent COVID-19. This rearrangement joins TRBV18 to TRBJ2-2; D gene ambiguous. The CDR3 nucleotides read TGTGCCAGCTCACCAAACGGGTTCAGCACCGGGGAGCTGTTTTTT. As protein: CASSPNGFSTGELFF.